Listed below are T cell receptor beta chains from one sample, sequenced in a study of response to subunit inactivated influenza vaccine. TCRdb re-called the RT-PCR reads through MiXCR, storing one row per CDR3 protein. The table has about 540,000 distinct CDR3 sequences, under 30% seen once. The same data also went into a second study, on T cells expressing NK-cell markers.

Sequences were derived from CD4+ T cells sorted from PBMCs, sampled roughly 13 days after vaccination. All receptors derive from a man aged 45-65 years who received an inactivated influenza vaccine. Both conserved end residues are part of each CDR3. The D gene is left open where the match is weak.

>TRBJ2-5|TRBV10-3|TRBD2
CAIRDQVGLAGASETQYF
>TRBJ2-3|TRBV7-2|-
CASKRGGGSSTDTQYF
>TRBJ1-2|TRBV20-1|-
CSVTSGASGYTF
>TRBJ2-2|TRBV7-2|-
CASSPRWTPAGELFF
>TRBJ2-2|TRBV30|-
CAWSGYRVQGELFF
>TRBJ2-3|TRBV7-9|-
CASSVTGTAVDTQYF
>TRBJ2-3|TRBV27|TRBD1
CASSPQTGFTDTQYF
>TRBJ1-2|TRBV29-1|-
CSAPFHSSRDIENYGYTF
>TRBJ2-2|TRBV10-3|-
CAGQALNTGELFF
>TRBJ1-5|TRBV3-1|-
CASSPGAAGQPQHF
>TRBJ2-1|TRBV10-3|TRBD2
CAISVSGTSGTEEQFF
>TRBJ2-3|TRBV12-3/TRBV12-4|TRBD2
CASSLAGGLATDTQYF
>TRBJ2-4|TRBV12-3/TRBV12-4|-
CASSFYGDIQYF
>TRBJ1-3|TRBV7-9|-
CASSLGSGTSSIYF